The sequence of this T cell receptor beta chain was determined in a study of blood T cells in healthy people across ages (dated by TCRdb to between 2015 and 2017). Broadly, across the study: In model experiments, roughly one uniquely barcoded TCR beta cDNA molecule per two T cells was captured by template switching. The study measured age-related changes in TCR beta repertoire diversity using deep sequencing normalized with unique cDNA molecular identifiers. To avoid experimental bias, donors of different ages were randomly spread across the sequencing lanes. The donors were divided into four age groups: young (average around 16 years), middle-aged (roughly 40), aged (62) and long-lived (around 80). For two donors (one aged 18 to 29 and one aged 80 or older), the study analyzed two additional independent replicas of 1 million unique cDNA reads from the same blood draw. The study at large found these results: Estimates of total diversity based on one million sequenced T cells were considered lower bounds and underestimates. The long-lived group showed more naive CD4+ T cells, fewer expanded clones and increased TCR diversity than the aged group, suggesting age selection. Observed TCR beta diversity correlated strongly with the percentage of naive T cells measured by flow cytometry. Since profiling was done on bulk unsorted PBMCs, naive and antigen-experienced compartments could not be conclusively compared. Donor CMV infection status was unknown, potentially confounding age-related changes in expanded clonotypes. As age increased, observed TCR beta diversity per million T cells dropped in a roughly linear way, and a significant reduction was already evident by age about 40.

With regard to this clonotype: Its binding antigen is unknown. Per-base qualities were not stored, and no clone one base away is much larger.

The germline V gene supplies CDR1 MNHEY and CDR2 SVGAGI. Unmatched junction bases come to 5, with V trimmed by 1 base and J by 3 bases. Taken from cysteine to phenylalanine, the CDR3 has 16 residues. CDR3 DNA only is kept here, 48 bases in frame from base 1. Library preparation was by 5' RACE. Sequencing relied on an Illumina HiSeq 2500. The second PCR ran for roughly 6 to 11 cycles and used a J-beta primer mix along with a sample-barcoded 5' primer. A template-switch 5' adaptor carrying 12 random nucleotides introduced a unique molecular identifier onto each TCR beta cDNA molecule. Each sample yielded at least 3 million CDR3-containing paired-end reads. First-strand cDNA was synthesized from all RNA with the Mint cDNA synthesis kit, primed by a TRBC-specific oligonucleotide. All cDNA was treated with uracil-DNA glycosylase and then went through a first 18-cycle PCR with the universal primers M1SS and BC2_uni_R. As for how the authors treated the data: For normalization, 1 million high-quality reads were randomly selected from each sample, with every read carrying a distinct molecular identifier. Instead of being binned into consensus sequences, reads that shared molecular identifiers were thrown out. MiTCR, with a Q25 quality threshold and the strictest error-elimination algorithm, was used for CDR3 identification, clonotype clustering and error correction. A nonparametric unseen species model with Euler transformation was used to estimate a lower bound on total TCR beta diversity. The public reads were run again by TCRdb, first through fastp at Q25 and then through MiXCR, and only productive beta chains were kept. One record per CDR3 amino acid sequence lists the most common genes and DNA. For this entry, the V and J calls and clone size follow TCRdb and not the study's own pipeline. The sample table lists approximately 1,000,000 distinct CDR3 sequences, more than 35% of them with a count of one. Of the sample, approximately 20% is held by the ten largest clones.

Systemically healthy Caucasian individuals from Russia, some 40 in total and aged roughly 6 to 100 years, were included as donors. Each donor gave around 9.9 milliliters of peripheral blood, collected into EDTA-treated Vacutainer tubes. PBMCs were isolated by Ficoll-Paque density-gradient centrifugation, with at least 6.5 million obtained per sample. Total RNA was extracted from PBMCs with Trizol reagent, with at least 5.5 micrograms obtained per sample. For every donor, flow cytometry on a PBMC aliquot measured the percentage of naive CD45RAhigh/CD27high T cells. This chain joins TRBV6-5 to TRBJ2-1; 8 central nucleotides agree with TRBD2. The material sequenced was blood. The origin of this receptor is a woman in her sixties or seventies in good health. The DNA sequence reads TGTGCCAGCAGTTACTACAGCGGGAGTGTCTACAATGAGCAGTTCTTC. This translates into CASSYYSGSVYNEQFF.